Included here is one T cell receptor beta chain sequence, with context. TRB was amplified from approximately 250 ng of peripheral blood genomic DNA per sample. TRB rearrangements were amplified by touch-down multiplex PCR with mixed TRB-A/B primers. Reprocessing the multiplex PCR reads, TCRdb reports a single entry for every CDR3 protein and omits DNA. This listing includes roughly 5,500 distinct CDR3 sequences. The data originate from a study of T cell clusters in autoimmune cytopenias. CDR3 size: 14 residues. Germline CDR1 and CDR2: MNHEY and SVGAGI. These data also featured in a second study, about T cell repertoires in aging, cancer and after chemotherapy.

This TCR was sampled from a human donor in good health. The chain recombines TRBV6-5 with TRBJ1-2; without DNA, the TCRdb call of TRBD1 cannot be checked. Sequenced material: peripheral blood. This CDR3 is CASSPSSDIYGYTF.